This section outlines one T cell receptor (beta chain) sequence together with its context. The entry originates in a study of blood T cell repertoires in COVID-19. Looking at the study overall: The cDNA or gDNA used as material had been derived from T cells, B-cell-depleted T cells, or PBMCs.

Clones were sequenced by immunoSEQ multiplex PCR, and TCRdb holds only the in-frame ones, with some missing. The repertoire holds about 34,000 clones, with roughly 74% as singletons. Sequencing was carried out using peripheral blood. This TCR came from a man aged 80 or over with active or convalescent COVID-19.

In DNA form, the CDR3 reads TGTGCCAGCTCACCACGGACAGTGGGCGAGACCCAGTACTTC. Translating gives CASSPRTVGETQYF. The V gene is TRBV18, the J gene TRBJ2-5, with D possibly TRBD1 on 6 matching bases. The CDR3 totals 14 residues. Germline loops: CDR1 KGHSH, CDR2 LQKENI. Trimming left V 1 base short and J 5 bases short, with 11 bases between.